Sequencing of this T cell receptor (beta chain) was carried out in a study of T cell changes during pregnancy in multiple sclerosis. Method: immunoSEQ multiplex PCR; TCRdb's copy keeps in-frame clones and lacks some. The sample gives tens of thousands of clones, approximately 90% of which show up once; 0.65% to 0.9% is in the top ten. Trimming removed 0 bases at V and 9 bases at J, with 10 bases between. This CDR3 has 13 amino acids. CDR1 and CDR2 from the germline V gene are SGDLS and YYNGEE. V gene TRBV9 combines with J gene TRBJ1-3; weak D call: TRBD1 (5 bases). The sample was CD4+ T cells from peripheral blood mononuclear cells, taken before pregnancy. The source is a female donor with multiple sclerosis, enrolled in a pregnancy study. The CDR3 DNA sequence: TGTGCCAGCAGCGTAGTAGGGGTTGGCACCATATATTTT. It translates to CASSVVGVGTIYF. The variable domain in full, completed from reference TRBV9 and TRBJ1-3, reads DSGVTQTPKHLITATGQRVTLRCSPRSGDLSVYWYQQSLDQGLQFLIQYYNGEERAKGNILERFSAQQFPDLHSELNLSSLELGDSALYFCASSVVGVGTIYFGEGSWLTVV.